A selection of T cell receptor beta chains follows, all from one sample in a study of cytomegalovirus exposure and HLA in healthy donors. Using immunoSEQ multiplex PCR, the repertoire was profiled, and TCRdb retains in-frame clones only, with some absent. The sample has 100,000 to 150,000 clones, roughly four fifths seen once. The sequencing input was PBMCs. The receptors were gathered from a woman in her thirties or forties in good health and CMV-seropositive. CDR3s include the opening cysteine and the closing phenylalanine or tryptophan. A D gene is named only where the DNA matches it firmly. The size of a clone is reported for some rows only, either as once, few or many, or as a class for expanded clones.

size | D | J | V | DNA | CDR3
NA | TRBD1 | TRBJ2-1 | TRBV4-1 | TGCGCCAGCAGCCAGGAATTAGGGGGCGGGCAGTTCTTC | CASSQELGGGQFF
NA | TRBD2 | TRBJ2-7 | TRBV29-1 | TGCAGCGCTAGCGGGTTTAGCAGAGAGCAGTACTTC | CSASGFSREQYF
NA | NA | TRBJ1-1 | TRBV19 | TGTGCCAGCCTGGCCACAGCACTCATCCACACTGAAGCTTTCTTT | CASLATALIHTEAFF
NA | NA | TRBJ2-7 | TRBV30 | TGTGCCTGGAGCGAGGGGGGGAGCTCCTACGAGCAGTACTTC | CAWSEGGSSYEQYF
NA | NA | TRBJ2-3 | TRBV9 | TGTGCCAGCAGCGTAGTTGGGGCAGCAGATACGCAGTATTTT | CASSVVGAADTQYF
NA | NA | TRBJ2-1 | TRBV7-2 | TGTGCCAGCAGCTTCTCGGAGGGGGCTTTGAATGAGCAGTTCTTC | CASSFSEGALNEQFF
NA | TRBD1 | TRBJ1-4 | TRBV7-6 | TGTGCCAGCAGCTATAATACAGGGGGCAGGGAAAAACTGTTTTTT | CASSYNTGGREKLFF
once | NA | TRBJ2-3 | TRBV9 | TGTGCCAGCAGCCCAGGGACTTTGGCGGTGGCAGATACGCAGTATTTT | CASSPGTLAVADTQYF
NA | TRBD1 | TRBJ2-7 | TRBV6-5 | TGTGCCAGCAAATCAACAGGGGGTGGCTACGAGCAGTACTTC | CASKSTGGGYEQYF
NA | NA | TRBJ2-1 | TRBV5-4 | TGTGCCAGCAGCTTGGACAGGGTGTCCTACAATGAGCAGTTCTTC | CASSLDRVSYNEQFF
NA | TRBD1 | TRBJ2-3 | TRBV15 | TGTGCCACCAGCAGAGTTACAGGGGAAGCAGATACGCAGTATTTT | CATSRVTGEADTQYF
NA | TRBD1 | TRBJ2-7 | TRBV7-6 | TGTGCCAGCAGCGCTGGGACAGGGGCCTACTACGAGCAGTACTTC | CASSAGTGAYYEQYF
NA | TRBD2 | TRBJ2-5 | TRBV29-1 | TGCAGCCAGACTAGCGGGACCGGGTGGGACCAGTACTTC | CSQTSGTGWDQYF
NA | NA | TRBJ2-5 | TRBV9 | TGTGCCAGCAGTGATCCTAGCGATCAAGAGACCCAGTACTTC | CASSDPSDQETQYF